Listed here are 15 T cell receptor beta chains from one sample, sequenced in a study of metastatic and nonmetastatic thyroid tumors. Patients had received no treatment of any kind before thyroid surgery. TCRdb ran MiXCR on the PCR reads. This table has 25,000 to 30,000 clones, around 16% appearing once. Material for sequencing was blood. Receptors originate from a female donor with papillary thyroid cancer or a benign thyroid nodule (not recorded which). Some clones in this sample may be carry-over from other donors' samples.

This clone appeared many times. The rearrangement links TRBV3-1 to TRBJ1-4; maybe TRBD1 (5 bases). The CDR3 is 12 residues long. Trimming shortened V by 1 base and J by 14 bases, and 11 bases separated the two germline ends. Germline values: CDR1 LGHDT, CDR2 YNNKEL (reference sequence). CDR3 nucleotide sequence: TGTGCCAGCAGCCAAGGTGGGGCAGGGCTGTTTTTT. This sequence encodes CASSQGGAGLFF.

This clone appeared many times. This chain connects TRBV20-1 to TRBJ2-7; TRBD2 agrees at 11 bases. With V trimmed by 3 bases and J by 3 bases, 4 bases remained unmatched. The CDR3 is 14 amino acids. Germline assignment: CDR1 DFQATT and CDR2 SNEGSKA (reference sequence). The DNA for the CDR3 is TGCAGTGCTAGTGGTCTAGCGGGGGGCTACGAGCAGTACTTC. As protein: CSASGLAGGYEQYF.

The V and J genes are TRBV18 and TRBJ1-1; D unresolved. Germline CDR1 is KGHSH and CDR2 is LQKENI. Trimming removed 2 bases from V and 1 base from J, with 11 bases in between. The CDR3 extends over 15 amino acids. The DNA of the CDR3 is TGTGCCAGCTCACCAGAACAGCTAACGAACACTGAAGCTTTCTTT. This sequence encodes CASSPEQLTNTEAFF.

This clone was picked up many times. Written as DNA, the CDR3 is TGTGCCAGCAGTTTAGAAGGGGGCTTTAGTGGCTACACCTTC. It translates to CASSLEGGFSGYTF. This chain joins TRBV12-3 or TRBV12-4 and TRBJ1-2, with 7 positions matching TRBD1. Trimming at V came to 1 base and at J to 7 bases, leaving 6 bases not matched to a gene. CDR3 size: 14 residues.

This clone was seen many times. The CDR3 bases are TGTGCCAGCATCGAAGGGACAGCAAGCAATCAGCCCCAGCATTTT. It specifies CASIEGTASNQPQHF. This sequence joins TRBV2 and TRBJ1-5, with 7 bases fitting TRBD1. Trimming cost V 7 bases and J 1 base; bases outside gene matches: 7. CDR1 and CDR2 (germline): SNHLY, FYNNEI. This CDR3 comprises 15 residues.

Many counts were recorded for this clone. The chain employs TRBV6-1 and TRBJ1-2; maybe TRBD1 (5 bases). The germline gives CDR1 MNHNS, CDR2 SASEGT. Between the trimmed V and J ends, which lost 6 bases and 5 bases, there was a span of 10 bases. The CDR3 is 12 residues long. The CDR3 loop reads CASRGGGYGYTF. CDR3 nucleotides: TGTGCCAGCAGGGGGGGGGGATATGGCTACACCTTC.

V and J are TRBV13 and TRBJ2-7, with a possible D match to TRBD2 (7 bases). The V end lost 5 bases, the J end lost 8 bases, and 13 bases lay between the germline ends. Per germline, CDR1 PRHDT and CDR2 FYEKMQ (reference sequence). The CDR3 runs to 12 residues. The CDR3 DNA follows: TGTGCCAGCAGCGAAGGGGGGGGGCAGCAGTACTTC. Amino acids: CASSEGGGQQYF.

The V call is TRBV6-4, the J call TRBJ2-1; D is ambiguous. Germline V gene lookup returns CDR1 MRHNA and CDR2 SNTAGT. Trimming cost V 8 bases and J 0 bases, with 17 bases left between them. The CDR3 spans 16 residues. The CDR3 DNA sequence: TGTGCCAGCTATTTCGACACTCAGATCTCCTACAATGAGCAGTTCTTC. Translating it yields CASYFDTQISYNEQFF.

This clone is medium-sized in the sample. This chain uses TRBV27 with TRBJ1-6; a weak D match, TRBD1 (6 bases). This CDR3 contains 16 residues. V lost 8 bases to trimming and J lost 5 bases, with 19 bases between them. CDR1 and CDR2 from the germline V gene are MNHEY and SMNVEV (reference sequence). CDR3 bases: TGTGCCAGCGGACTTTCGTGGCAGGGGAATAATTCACCCCTCCACTTT. Translated: CASGLSWQGNNSPLHF.

By frequency in the sample, this clone is medium-sized. This sequence joins TRBV6-1 and TRBJ1-2, with D perhaps TRBD1 (5 bases). V lost 2 bases to trimming and J lost 8 bases, with 12 bases between them. The germline V gene encodes CDR1 MNHNS and CDR2 SASEGT. The CDR3 is made up of 13 amino acids. CDR3 sequence reads: CASSETGSLGYTF. Written as DNA, the CDR3 is TGTGCCAGCAGTGAAACAGGATCCCTCGGCTACACCTTC.

This clone occurred many times. This chain uses TRBV5-1 with TRBJ2-2, with 13 bases lining up with TRBD2. Germline CDR1 and CDR2: SGHRS and YFSETQ. The trim removed 4 bases at V and 8 bases at J, leaving 14 bases unmatched. The CDR3 contains 18 residues. DNA for the CDR3: TGCGCCAGCAGCGACCGACTAGCGGGGGGCCCTGTTGGTGGGGAGCTGTTTTTT. Residues: CASSDRLAGGPVGGELFF.

This clone showed up many times. Since a much larger clone is just one base distant, this may be a read error. This CDR3 is also generated by other DNA sequences in the sample. The chain recombines TRBV27 with TRBJ2-2, with TRBD2 identical over 13 bases. The J segment lost 6 bases and the V segment lost 3 bases, leaving 4 bases of the junction unmatched. This CDR3 has 16 amino acids. Per germline, CDR1 MNHEY and CDR2 SMNVEV (reference sequence). The CDR3 here is CASSFGTSGAPGELFF. CDR3 DNA: TGTGCCAGCAGTTTTGGGACTAGCGGGGCCCCCGGGGAGCTGTTTTTT.

This clone has a count of ten or more. V gene TRBV20-1 combines with J gene TRBJ2-1, with 8 bases aligning to TRBD2. The trim removed 8 bases at V and 6 bases at J, leaving 12 bases unmatched. This CDR3 is built from 14 residues. The germline gives CDR1 DFQATT, CDR2 SNEGSKA (reference sequence). The CDR3 nucleotides are TGCAGTCCGTATAGCGGGGACCAGACCAATGAGCAGTTCTTC. Its protein is CSPYSGDQTNEQFF.

J is TRBJ1-2 and V is TRBV5-1, with 8 nucleotides matching TRBD1. This CDR3 is 15 amino acids long. V lost 1 base to trimming and J lost 8 bases; unmatched junction nucleotides: 10. The V gene's germline CDR1 is SGHRS and CDR2 YFSETQ. The CDR3 nucleotides read TGCGCCAGCAGCTTGCCCCTTGACAGGGGTTACGGCTACACCTTC. The encoded protein is CASSLPLDRGYGYTF.

By share of the sample, this clone is medium-sized. The chain is built from TRBV10-3 and TRBJ1-2; maybe TRBD1 (6 bases). V lost 0 bases and J lost 4, with 15 bases in between. Germline V gene lookup returns CDR1 ENHRY and CDR2 SYGVKD. The CDR3 is 16 residues long. The CDR3 DNA reads as TGTGCCATCAGTGAGTCGAACGGACAGATAACCTATGGCTACACCTTC. Residues: CAISESNGQITYGYTF.